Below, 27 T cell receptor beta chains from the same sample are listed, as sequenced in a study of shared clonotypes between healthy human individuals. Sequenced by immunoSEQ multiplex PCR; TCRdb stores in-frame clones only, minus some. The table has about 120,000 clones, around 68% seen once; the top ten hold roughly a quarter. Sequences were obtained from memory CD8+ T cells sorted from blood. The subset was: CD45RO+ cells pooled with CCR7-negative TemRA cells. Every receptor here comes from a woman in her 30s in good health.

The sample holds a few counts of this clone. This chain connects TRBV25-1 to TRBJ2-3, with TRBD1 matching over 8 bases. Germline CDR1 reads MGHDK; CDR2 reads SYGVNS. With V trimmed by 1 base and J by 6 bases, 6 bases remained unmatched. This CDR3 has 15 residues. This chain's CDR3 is CASSESTGAGDTQYF. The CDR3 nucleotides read TGTGCCAGCAGTGAATCGACAGGGGCAGGGGATACGCAGTATTTT.

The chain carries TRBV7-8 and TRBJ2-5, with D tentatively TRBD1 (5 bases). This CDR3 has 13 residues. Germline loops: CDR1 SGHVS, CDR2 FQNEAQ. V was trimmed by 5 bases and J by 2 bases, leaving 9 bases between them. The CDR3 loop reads CASSADRQETQYF. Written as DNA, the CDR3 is TGTGCCAGCAGCGCCGACAGACAAGAGACCCAGTACTTC. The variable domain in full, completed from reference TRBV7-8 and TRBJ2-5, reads GAGVSQSPRYKVAKRGQDVALRCDPISGHVSLFWYQQALGQGPEFLTYFQNEAQLDKSGLPSDRFFAERPEGSVSTLKIQRTQQEDSAVYLCASSADRQETQYFGPGTRLLVL.

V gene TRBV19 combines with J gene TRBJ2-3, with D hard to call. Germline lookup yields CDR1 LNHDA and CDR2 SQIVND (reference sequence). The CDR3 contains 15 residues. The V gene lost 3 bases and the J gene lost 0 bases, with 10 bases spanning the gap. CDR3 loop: CASSMVRTSTDTQYF. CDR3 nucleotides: TGTGCCAGTAGTATGGTCAGAACTAGCACAGATACGCAGTATTTT.

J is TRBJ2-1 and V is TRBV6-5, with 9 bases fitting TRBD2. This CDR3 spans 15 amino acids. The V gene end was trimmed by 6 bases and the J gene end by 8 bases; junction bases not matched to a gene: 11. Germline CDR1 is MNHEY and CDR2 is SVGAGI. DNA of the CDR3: TGTGCCAGCAGCCGACTGAGCGGGGGGCTGGATGAGCAGTTCTTC. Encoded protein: CASSRLSGGLDEQFF.

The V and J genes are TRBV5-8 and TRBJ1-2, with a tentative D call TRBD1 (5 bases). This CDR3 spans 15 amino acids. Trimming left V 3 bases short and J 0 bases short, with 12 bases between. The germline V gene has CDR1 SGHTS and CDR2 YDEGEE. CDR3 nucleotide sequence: TGTGCCAGCAGCTCCGGACAAGAAGCTAACTATGGCTACACCTTC. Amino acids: CASSSGQEANYGYTF.

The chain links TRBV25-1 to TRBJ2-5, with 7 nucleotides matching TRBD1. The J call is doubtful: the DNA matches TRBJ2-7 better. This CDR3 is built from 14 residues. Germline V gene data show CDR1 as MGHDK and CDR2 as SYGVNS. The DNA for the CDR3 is TGTGCCAGCAGTACCAGGGGGAACTCCTACGAGCAGTACTTC. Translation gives CASSTRGNSYEQYF.

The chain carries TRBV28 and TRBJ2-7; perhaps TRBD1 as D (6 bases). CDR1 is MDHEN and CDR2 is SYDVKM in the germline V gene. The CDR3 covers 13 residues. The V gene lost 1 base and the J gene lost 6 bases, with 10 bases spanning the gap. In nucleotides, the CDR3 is TGTGCCAGCAGTTTATTCCCAGGGGTCGAGCAGTACTTC. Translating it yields CASSLFPGVEQYF.

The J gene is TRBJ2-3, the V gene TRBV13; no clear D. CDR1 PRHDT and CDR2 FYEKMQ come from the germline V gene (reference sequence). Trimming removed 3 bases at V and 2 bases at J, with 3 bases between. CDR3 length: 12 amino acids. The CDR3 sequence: CASSLTTDTQYF. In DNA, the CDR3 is TGTGCCAGCAGCTTGACCACAGATACGCAGTATTTT. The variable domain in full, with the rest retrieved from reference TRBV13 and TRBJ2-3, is AAGVIQSPRHLIKEKRETATLKCYPIPRHDTVYWYQQGPGQDPQFLISFYEKMQSDKGSIPDRFSAQQFSDYHSELNMSSLELGDSALYFCASSLTTDTQYFGPGTRLTVL.

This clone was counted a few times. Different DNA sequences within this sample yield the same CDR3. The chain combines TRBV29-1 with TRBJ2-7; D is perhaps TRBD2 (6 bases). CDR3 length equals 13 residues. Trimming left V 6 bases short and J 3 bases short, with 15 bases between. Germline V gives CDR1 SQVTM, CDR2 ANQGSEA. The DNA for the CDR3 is TGCAGCGTGGGAGGCGGGGAGCACTACGAGCAGTACTTC. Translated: CSVGGGEHYEQYF.

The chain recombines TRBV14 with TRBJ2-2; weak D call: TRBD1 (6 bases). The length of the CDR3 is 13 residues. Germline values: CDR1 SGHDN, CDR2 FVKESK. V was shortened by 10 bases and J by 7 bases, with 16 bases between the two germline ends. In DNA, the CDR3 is TGTGCCACCCAGGGGCCAGGGTTCGGGGAGCTGTTTTTT. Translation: CATQGPGFGELFF.

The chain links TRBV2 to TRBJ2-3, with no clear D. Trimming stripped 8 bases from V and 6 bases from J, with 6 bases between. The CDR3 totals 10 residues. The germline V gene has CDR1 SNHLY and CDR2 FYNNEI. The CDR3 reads CASHLDTQYF. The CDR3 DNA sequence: TGTGCCAGCCACCTGGATACGCAGTATTTT.

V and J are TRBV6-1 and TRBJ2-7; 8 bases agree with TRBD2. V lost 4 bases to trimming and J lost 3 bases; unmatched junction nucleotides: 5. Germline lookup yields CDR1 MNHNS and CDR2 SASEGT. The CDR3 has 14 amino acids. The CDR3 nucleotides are TGTGCCAGCAGTGTTAGCGGGACGGGCTACGAGCAGTACTTC. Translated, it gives CASSVSGTGYEQYF.

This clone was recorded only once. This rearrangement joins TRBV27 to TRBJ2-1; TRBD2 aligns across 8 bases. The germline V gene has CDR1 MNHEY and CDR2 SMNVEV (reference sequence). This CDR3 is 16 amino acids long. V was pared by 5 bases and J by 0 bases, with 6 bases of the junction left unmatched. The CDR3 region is CASSTTLAASYNEQFF. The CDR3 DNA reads TGTGCCAGCAGTACCACACTAGCGGCCTCCTACAATGAGCAGTTCTTC.

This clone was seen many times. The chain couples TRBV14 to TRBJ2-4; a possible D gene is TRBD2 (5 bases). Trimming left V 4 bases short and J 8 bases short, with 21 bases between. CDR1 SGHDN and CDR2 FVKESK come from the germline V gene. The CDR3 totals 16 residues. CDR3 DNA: TGTGCCAGCAGCCCGACGCGGGCCCAGTCTGAAGACATTCAGTACTTC. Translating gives CASSPTRAQSEDIQYF.

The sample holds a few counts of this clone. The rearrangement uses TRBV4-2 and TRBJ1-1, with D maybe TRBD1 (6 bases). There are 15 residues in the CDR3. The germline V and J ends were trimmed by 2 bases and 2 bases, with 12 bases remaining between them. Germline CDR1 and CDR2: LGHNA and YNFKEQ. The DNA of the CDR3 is TGTGCCAGCAGCCAATTCTCACAGGGTAACACTGAAGCTTTCTTT. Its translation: CASSQFSQGNTEAFF.

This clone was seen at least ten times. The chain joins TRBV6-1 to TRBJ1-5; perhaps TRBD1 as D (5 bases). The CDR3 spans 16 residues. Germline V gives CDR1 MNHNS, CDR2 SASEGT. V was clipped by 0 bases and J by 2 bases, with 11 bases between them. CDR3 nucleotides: TGTGCCAGCAGTGAAGCGGTAGGGGTGGGCAATCAGCCCCAGCATTTT. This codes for CASSEAVGVGNQPQHF.

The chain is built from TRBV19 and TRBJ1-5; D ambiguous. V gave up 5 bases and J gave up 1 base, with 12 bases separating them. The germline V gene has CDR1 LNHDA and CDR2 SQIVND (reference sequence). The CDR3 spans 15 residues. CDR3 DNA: TGTGCCAGTAGTGTTTGGCAGGTCAGCAATCAGCCCCAGCATTTT. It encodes CASSVWQVSNQPQHF.

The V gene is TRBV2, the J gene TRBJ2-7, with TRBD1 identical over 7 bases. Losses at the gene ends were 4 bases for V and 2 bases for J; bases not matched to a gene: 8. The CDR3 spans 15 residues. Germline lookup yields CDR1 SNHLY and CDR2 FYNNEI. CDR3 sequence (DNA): TGTGCCAGCAGTGCCCCGACAGGGAGAACCTACGAGCAGTACTTC. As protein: CASSAPTGRTYEQYF.

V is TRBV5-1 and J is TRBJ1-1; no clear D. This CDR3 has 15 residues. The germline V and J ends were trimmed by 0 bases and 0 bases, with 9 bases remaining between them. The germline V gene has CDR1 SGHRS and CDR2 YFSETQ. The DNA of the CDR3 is TGCGCCAGCAGCTTGGCACGGCCTATGAACACTGAAGCTTTCTTT. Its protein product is CASSLARPMNTEAFF.

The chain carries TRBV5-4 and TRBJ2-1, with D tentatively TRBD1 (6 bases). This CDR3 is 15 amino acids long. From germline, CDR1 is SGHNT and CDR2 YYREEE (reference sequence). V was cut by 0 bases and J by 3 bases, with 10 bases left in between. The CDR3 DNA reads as TGTGCCAGCAGCTTGGTCAGGGGTGGCTACAATGAGCAGTTCTTC. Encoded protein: CASSLVRGGYNEQFF.

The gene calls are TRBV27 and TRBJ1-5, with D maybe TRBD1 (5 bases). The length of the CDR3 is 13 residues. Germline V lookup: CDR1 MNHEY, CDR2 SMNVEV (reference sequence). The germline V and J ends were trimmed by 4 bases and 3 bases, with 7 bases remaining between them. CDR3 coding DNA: TGTGCCAGCAGTTCAGGGTACAATCAGCCCCAGCATTTT. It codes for CASSSGYNQPQHF.

In DNA, the CDR3 is TGTGCCAGCAGTTCCGGTTCGCCGGTGGCCAAAAACATTCAGTACTTC. Protein: CASSSGSPVAKNIQYF. The chain is built from TRBV7-9 and TRBJ2-4; D ambiguous. The CDR3 is 16 residues long. The V and J ends lost 6 bases and 1 base respectively, with 16 bases between them. CDR1 and CDR2 (germline): SEHNR, FQNEAQ (reference sequence).

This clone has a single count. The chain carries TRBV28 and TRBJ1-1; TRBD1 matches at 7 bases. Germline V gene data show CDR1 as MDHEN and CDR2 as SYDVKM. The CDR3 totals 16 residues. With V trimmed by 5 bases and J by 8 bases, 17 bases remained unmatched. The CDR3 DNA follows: TGTGCCAGCAGTCCTCGACAGGGAAGCCGCCTCCCCGAAGCTTTCTTT. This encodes CASSPRQGSRLPEAFF.

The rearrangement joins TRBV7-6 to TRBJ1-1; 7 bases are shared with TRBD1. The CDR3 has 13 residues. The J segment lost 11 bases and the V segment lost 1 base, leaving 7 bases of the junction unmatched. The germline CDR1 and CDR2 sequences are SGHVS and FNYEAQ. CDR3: CASSLEIGTEAFF. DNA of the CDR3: TGTGCCAGCAGCTTAGAGATCGGGACAGAGGCTTTCTTT.

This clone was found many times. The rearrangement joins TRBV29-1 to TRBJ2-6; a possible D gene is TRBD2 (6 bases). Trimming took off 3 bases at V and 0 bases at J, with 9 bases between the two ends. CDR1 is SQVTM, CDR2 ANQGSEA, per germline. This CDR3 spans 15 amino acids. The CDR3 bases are TGCAGCGTTGAGGAGGGAGGCTCTGGGGCCAACGTCCTGACTTTC. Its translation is CSVEEGGSGANVLTF.

CDR3: CASSEGTSGRRELFF. CDR3 DNA sequence: TGTGCCAGCAGTGAAGGGACTAGCGGGAGACGGGAGCTGTTTTTT. The rearrangement uses TRBV6-1 and TRBJ2-2, with TRBD2 matching over 13 bases. The V gene's germline CDR1 is MNHNS and CDR2 SASEGT. This CDR3 is built from 15 residues. The J segment lost 9 bases and the V segment lost 1 base, leaving 2 bases of the junction unmatched.

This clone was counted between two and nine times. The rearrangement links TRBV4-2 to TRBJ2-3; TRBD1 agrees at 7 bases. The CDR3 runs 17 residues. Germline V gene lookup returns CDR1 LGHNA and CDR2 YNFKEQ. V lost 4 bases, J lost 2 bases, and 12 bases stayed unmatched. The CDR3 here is CASSPSPGRGYTDTQYF. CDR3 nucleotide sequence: TGTGCCAGCAGCCCTTCGCCGGGCAGGGGGTACACAGATACGCAGTATTTT.